The clone carrying this T cell receptor beta chain was seen many times. Its antigen remains unknown. The sample comes from a study of T-cell reconstitution after alpha-beta-depleted transplantation in children. General observations from the study: Several hundred graft clones that had expanded were reportedly the source of alpha-beta T cells about two months after transplant. When one year had passed after transplant, most T-cell counts and diversity came from newly produced T cells.

Looked up from germline, CDR1 is SGHNT and CDR2 is YYREEE (reference sequence). V gave up 1 base and J gave up 2 bases, with 6 bases separating them. The CDR3 has 14 residues. Preparation of the TCRbeta library involved a method that used unique molecular identifiers. TCRdb ran MiXCR on the PCR reads and lists one entry per CDR3 protein. In the table there are around 16,000 distinct CDR3 sequences, just over 5% of which are singletons. The sequence was collected from a boy aged 5-17 years with acute lymphoblastic leukemia, due to receive a stem cell transplant. V and J are TRBV5-4 and TRBJ2-2; D is ambiguous. The material was PBMCs, obtained before TCRalphabeta/CD19-depleted stem cell transplant. This chain's CDR3 is CASSLTANTGELFF. The CDR3 DNA reads as TGTGCCAGCAGCTTGACTGCAAACACCGGGGAGCTGTTTTTT.